This record looks at one T cell receptor beta chain sequence and its context. What it binds is not known. The gene names given are mouse names. The read ends 4 residues before the CDR3 terminus; that terminus is restored from the germline J gene. Extracted RNA was reverse transcribed into cDNA, the sequencing template. The data were produced by immunoSEQ multiplex PCR, yet TCRdb's version contains in-frame clones alone and is incomplete. The table lists roughly 110,000 clones, with no singletons. The sample originates from a study of CD8+ T cells in alopecia areata. For the study at large: Donor skin was harvested from approximately 6-12-month-old C3H/HeJ mice with spontaneous alopecia and grafted onto approximately 6-11-week-old female C3H/HeJ recipients. Findings of the study overall: Higher clonality than in normal scalp was seen in lesional scalp, especially alopecia totalis/universalis.

This CDR3 contains 14 residues. CDR1 SGHSA and CDR2 FRNQAP come from the germline V gene. The V and J ends lost 5 bases and 5 bases respectively, with 13 bases between them. The receptor comes from a C3H/HeJ mouse with alopecia areata. Strain haplotype at MHC: H2-k. Source material: lesional skin. The gene calls are TRBV16 and TRBJ2-1; D possibly corresponds to TRBD1 (7 bases). CDR3 region: CASSRGGRDAEQFF. Partial CDR3 DNA: TGTGCAAGCAGCCGAGGGGGCAGGGATGCT.